These T cell receptor beta chains were read from a single sample in a study of cytomegalovirus exposure and HLA in healthy donors. Assay: immunoSEQ multiplex PCR; the TCRdb copy retains only in-frame clones and omits some. The sample carries roughly 130,000 clones, around 83% recorded once. Sequencing was performed on PBMCs. These receptors were collected from a male donor in good health and CMV-seropositive. Both conserved end residues are part of each CDR3. A D gene is named only where the DNA matches it firmly. Rows may omit the clone size; those that give it use once, few, many or a size class.

CDR3 protein	CDR3 DNA	V gene	J gene	D gene	clone size
CASGRGGSNQPQHF	TGTGCCAGCGGAAGGGGCGGATCCAATCAGCCCCAGCATTTT	TRBV2	TRBJ1-5	-	once
CASSLGLAGGGDEQFF	TGTGCCAGCAGCTTAGGGCTAGCGGGAGGAGGTGATGAGCAGTTCTTC	TRBV7-9	TRBJ2-1	TRBD2	once
CSVPTGGTDTQYF	TGCAGCGTTCCGACAGGGGGGACAGATACGCAGTATTTT	TRBV29-1	TRBJ2-3	TRBD1	-
CASSLRQELYEQYF	TGTGCCAGCAGTCTCAGACAGGAGCTCTACGAGCAGTACTTC	TRBV28	TRBJ2-7	-	-
CASSTGFNQPQHF	TGTGCCAGTAGTACAGGGTTCAATCAGCCCCAGCATTTT	TRBV19	TRBJ1-5	-	-
CASSLSGRAIDTQYF	TGTGCCAGCAGCCTTAGCGGGAGGGCCATAGATACGCAGTATTTT	TRBV27	TRBJ2-3	TRBD2	-
CASSLPSFSTDTQYF	TGTGCCAGCAGCTTGCCTAGCTTCTCCACAGATACGCAGTATTTT	TRBV5-6	TRBJ2-3	-	-
CASSRTGLAGDYEQYF	TGTGCCAGCAGCAGAACAGGACTAGCGGGGGACTACGAGCAGTACTTC	TRBV11-2	TRBJ2-7	TRBD2	-
CASSLVYGFGYNEQFF	TGTGCCAGCAGCTTAGTGTACGGTTTCGGCTACAATGAGCAGTTCTTC	TRBV7-2	TRBJ2-1	-	few
CASNGQYNSPLHF	TGTGCCAGCAACGGACAGTATAATTCACCCCTCCACTTT	TRBV2	TRBJ1-6	-	-
CASSRGVGPYEQYF	TGTGCCAGTAGTAGAGGAGTAGGCCCCTACGAGCAGTACTTC	TRBV19	TRBJ2-7	-	-
CSGFRAKTSYEQYF	TGCAGCGGATTCAGGGCTAAGACTTCCTACGAGCAGTACTTC	TRBV29-1	TRBJ2-7	-	-
CASSGNRGSGTSGSTSSYEQYF	TGTGCCAGCAGTGGGAACAGGGGGTCGGGGACTAGCGGGTCCACCTCCTCCTACGAGCAGTACTTC	TRBV28	TRBJ2-7	TRBD2	-
CASSSGTSGGTDTQYF	TGCGCCAGCAGCTCCGGGACTAGCGGAGGCACAGATACGCAGTATTTT	TRBV6-6	TRBJ2-3	TRBD2	-
CASSLYWGGVGETQYF	TGTGCCAGCAGCTTATATTGGGGCGGGGTCGGTGAGACCCAGTACTTC	TRBV11-2	TRBJ2-5	-	-
CAWGPGGTTNEKLFF	TGTGCCTGGGGTCCAGGAGGTACAACTAATGAAAAACTGTTTTTT	TRBV30	TRBJ1-4	-	-
CASSWTGPEQYF	TGTGCCAGCAGCTGGACAGGTCCCGAGCAGTACTTC	TRBV7-9	TRBJ2-7	TRBD1	-
CASSQQVSTDTGANVLTF	TGTGCCAGCAGCCAACAAGTCTCGACAGACACTGGGGCCAACGTCCTGACTTTC	TRBV14	TRBJ2-6	-	-
CASSTGTSGAIEQYF	TGTGCCAGCAGCACAGGGACTAGCGGGGCTATCGAGCAGTACTTC	TRBV7-9	TRBJ2-7	TRBD2	-
CASTQQGPTNEKPFF	TGTGCCAGCACCCAACAGGGGCCAACTAATGAAAAACCGTTTTTT	TRBV6-6	TRBJ1-4	TRBD1	-
CASSPGTGNTIYF	TGTGCCAGCAGCCCAGGGACTGGAAACACCATATATTTT	TRBV5-4	TRBJ1-3	-	-
CASSSGTHFGNEQYF	TGTGCCAGCAGCTCCGGGACACACTTCGGGAACGAGCAGTACTTC	TRBV7-8	TRBJ2-7	-	-
CATSRDRLAGSYEQYF	TGTGCCACCAGCAGAGACCGACTAGCGGGATCCTACGAGCAGTACTTC	TRBV15	TRBJ2-7	TRBD2	-
CASSNLQGRTEAFF	TGTGCCAGCAGCAACCTACAGGGCCGCACTGAAGCTTTCTTT	TRBV27	TRBJ1-1	-	-
CSVRAGGTYNEQFF	TGCAGCGTACGAGCGGGGGGGACCTACAATGAGCAGTTCTTC	TRBV29-1	TRBJ2-1	TRBD2	-
CASSPWVSGRSYEQYF	TGTGCCAGCAGCCCTTGGGTTAGCGGACGTTCGTACGAGCAGTACTTC	TRBV28	TRBJ2-7	-	-
CASSSYLDNEQFF	TGTGCCAGCAGCTCGTACTTAGACAATGAGCAGTTCTTC	TRBV7-3	TRBJ2-1	-	few
CASSGWDRGLPGQYF	TGTGCCAGCAGTGGTTGGGACAGGGGGCTGCCGGGGCAGTATTTT	TRBV28	TRBJ2-3	TRBD1	-
CASSDSGGTYEQYF	TGCGCCAGCAGCGATAGCGGGGGGACCTACGAGCAGTACTTC	TRBV4-1	TRBJ2-7	TRBD2	-
CASSPPHRVSASDEKLFF	TGTGCCAGCAGCCCCCCCCACAGGGTTTCTGCGTCTGATGAAAAACTGTTTTTT	TRBV7-9	TRBJ1-4	-	-
CASRDNKRARYSPLHF	TGTGCCAGCAGGGACAATAAAAGAGCTAGATATTCACCCCTCCACTTT	TRBV27	TRBJ1-6	-	-
CASSEATGGPSDYGYTF	TGTGCCAGCAGTGAAGCAACAGGAGGGCCTAGCGACTATGGCTACACCTTC	TRBV6-1	TRBJ1-2	-	-
CASSLSKTIPEQFF	TGCGCCAGCAGCTTGTCGAAGACTATCCCTGAGCAGTTCTTC	TRBV5-1	TRBJ2-1	-	few
CASSLRRCEAFF	TGTGCCAGCAGCTTGCGCAGGTGTGAAGCTTTCTTT	TRBV7-2	TRBJ1-1	-	-
CASSKDRGEANTGELFF	TGTGCCAGCAGCAAGGACAGGGGCGAAGCGAACACCGGGGAGCTGTTTTTT	TRBV21-1	TRBJ2-2	-	-
CASTATGASTDTQYF	TGTGCCAGCACCGCGACAGGGGCTAGCACAGATACGCAGTATTTT	TRBV27	TRBJ2-3	TRBD1	-
CASSVGTSTQPQHF	TGTGCCAGCAGCGTAGGGACAAGCACTCAGCCCCAGCATTTT	TRBV9	TRBJ1-5	-	-
CASSVGQSDNSPLHF	TGCGCCAGCAGCGTGGGGCAGTCCGATAATTCACCCCTCCACTTT	TRBV5-1	TRBJ1-6	-	few
CASSYSVAGTGYEQYF	TGTGCCAGCAGTTACTCAGTCGCCGGGACAGGGTACGAGCAGTACTTC	TRBV6-5	TRBJ2-7	TRBD1	-
CASSYSMGQGQETQYF	TGTGCCAGCAGTTACTCGATGGGACAGGGCCAAGAGACCCAGTACTTC	TRBV6-5	TRBJ2-5	TRBD1	few
CASTETSATDTQYF	TGTGCCAGCACCGAGACTAGCGCCACAGATACGCAGTATTTT	TRBV28	TRBJ2-3	TRBD2	-
CATRWWEGYNEQFF	TGTGCCACCCGGTGGTGGGAGGGCTACAATGAGCAGTTCTTC	TRBV7-2	TRBJ2-1	TRBD2	-
CASSLARTGVYEQYF	TGTGCCAGCAGCTTAGCTCGGACAGGGGTTTACGAGCAGTACTTC	TRBV7-9	TRBJ2-7	TRBD1	-
CSVRGTYEQYF	TGCAGCGTCCGGGGGACCTACGAGCAGTACTTC	TRBV29-1	TRBJ2-7	-	-
CASSQGDNSSYNEQFF	TGCGCCAGCAGCCAAGGGGACAACAGCTCCTACAATGAGCAGTTCTTC	TRBV4-1	TRBJ2-1	-	-